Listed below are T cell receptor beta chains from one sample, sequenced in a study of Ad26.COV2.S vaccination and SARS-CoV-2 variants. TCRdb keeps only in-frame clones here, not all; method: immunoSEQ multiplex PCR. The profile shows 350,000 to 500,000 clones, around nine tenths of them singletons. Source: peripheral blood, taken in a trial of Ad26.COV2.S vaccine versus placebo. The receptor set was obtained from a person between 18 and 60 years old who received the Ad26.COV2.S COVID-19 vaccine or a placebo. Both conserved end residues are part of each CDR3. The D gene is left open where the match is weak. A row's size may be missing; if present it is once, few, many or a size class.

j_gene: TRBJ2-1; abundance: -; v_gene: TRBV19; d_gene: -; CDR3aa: CASSSGDGTQEQFF; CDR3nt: TGTGCCAGTAGCTCGGGTGATGGGACTCAGGAGCAGTTCTTC
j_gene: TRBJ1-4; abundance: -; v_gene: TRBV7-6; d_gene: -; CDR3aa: CASSFRDGLGEKLFF; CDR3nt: TGTGCCAGCAGCTTTCGGGACGGTTTAGGTGAAAAACTGTTTTTT
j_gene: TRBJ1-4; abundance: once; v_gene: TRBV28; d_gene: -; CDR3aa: CASSLTGMDEKLFF; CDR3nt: TGTGCCAGCAGTTTAACCGGCATGGATGAAAAACTGTTTTTT
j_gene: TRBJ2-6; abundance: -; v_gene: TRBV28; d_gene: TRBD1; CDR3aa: CASSRIRDRNSGANVLTF; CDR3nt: TGTGCCAGCAGCAGGATCCGGGACAGAAACTCTGGGGCCAACGTCCTGACTTTC
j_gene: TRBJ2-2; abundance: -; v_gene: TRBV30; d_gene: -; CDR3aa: CAWSARDGPRRGELFF; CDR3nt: TGTGCCTGGAGCGCACGTGACGGACCGCGGAGGGGGGAGCTGTTTTTT
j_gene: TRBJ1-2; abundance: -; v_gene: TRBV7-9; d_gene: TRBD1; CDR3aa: CASSSSPGTGGRRYGYTF; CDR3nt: TGTGCCAGCAGCTCATCGCCCGGGACAGGGGGCCGACGCTATGGCTACACCTTC
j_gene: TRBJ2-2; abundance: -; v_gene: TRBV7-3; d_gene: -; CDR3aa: CASSLTGLRNTGELFF; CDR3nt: TGTGCCAGCAGCTTAACCGGCTTAAGGAACACCGGGGAGCTGTTTTTT
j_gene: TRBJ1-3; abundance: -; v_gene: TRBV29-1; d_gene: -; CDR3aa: CSATSDAIYF; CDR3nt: TGCAGCGCCACGAGTGACGCCATATATTTT
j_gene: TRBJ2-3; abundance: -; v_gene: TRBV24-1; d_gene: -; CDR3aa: CATRGGTDTQYF; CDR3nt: TGTGCCACCAGGGGTGGCACAGATACGCAGTATTTT
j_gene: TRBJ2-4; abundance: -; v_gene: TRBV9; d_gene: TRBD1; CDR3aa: CASSPWTGGLNIQYF; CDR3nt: TGTGCCAGCAGCCCCTGGACAGGGGGCTTGAACATTCAGTACTTC
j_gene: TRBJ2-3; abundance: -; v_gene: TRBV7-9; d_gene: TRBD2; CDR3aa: CASSVQGGGALWYTDTQYF; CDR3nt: TGTGCCAGCAGCGTACAAGGCGGGGGGGCCCTGTGGTACACAGATACGCAGTATTTT
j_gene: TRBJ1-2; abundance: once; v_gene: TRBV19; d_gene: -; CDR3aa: CASSIAVRGYGYTF; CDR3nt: TGTGCCAGTAGTATAGCGGTGCGGGGATATGGCTACACCTTC
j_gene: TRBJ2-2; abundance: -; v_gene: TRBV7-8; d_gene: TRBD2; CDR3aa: CASSLGGGRTGELFF; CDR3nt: TGTGCCAGCAGCTTAGGGGGAGGGAGGACCGGGGAGCTGTTTTTT
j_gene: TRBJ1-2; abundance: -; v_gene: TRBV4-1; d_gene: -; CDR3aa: CASRGEGYGYTF; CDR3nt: TGCGCCAGCAGGGGGGAGGGCTATGGCTACACCTTC
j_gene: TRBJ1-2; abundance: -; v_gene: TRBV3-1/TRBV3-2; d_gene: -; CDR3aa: CASSHPSGARGYTF; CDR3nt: TGTGCCAGCAGCCATCCCTCAGGGGCGAGGGGCTACACCTTC
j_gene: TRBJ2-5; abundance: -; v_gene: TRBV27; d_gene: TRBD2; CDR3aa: CASSRGVLRETQYF; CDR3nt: TGTGCCAGCAGCCGGGGGGTTTTAAGAGAGACCCAGTACTTC
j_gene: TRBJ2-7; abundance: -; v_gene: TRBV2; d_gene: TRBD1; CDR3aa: CASTPDRGTYEQYF; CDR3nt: TGTGCCAGCACCCCGGACAGGGGAACCTACGAGCAGTACTTC
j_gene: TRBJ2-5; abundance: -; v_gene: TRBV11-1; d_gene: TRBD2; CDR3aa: CASSNGLVQETQYF; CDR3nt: TGTGCCAGCAGCAACGGACTAGTACAAGAGACCCAGTACTTC
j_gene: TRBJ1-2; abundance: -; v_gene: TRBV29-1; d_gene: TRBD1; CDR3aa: CSVRQGLYGYTF; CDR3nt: TGCAGCGTTCGACAGGGGCTCTATGGCTACACCTTC
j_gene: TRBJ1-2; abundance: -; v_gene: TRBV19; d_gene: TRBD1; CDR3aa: CASSSGGQGRIYGYTF; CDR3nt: TGTGCCAGTAGCTCCGGAGGACAGGGGAGAATCTATGGCTACACCTTC
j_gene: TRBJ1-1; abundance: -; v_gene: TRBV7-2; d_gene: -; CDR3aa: CASSPHGGGTEAFF; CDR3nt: TGTGCCAGCAGCCCCCATGGGGGAGGGACTGAAGCTTTCTTT
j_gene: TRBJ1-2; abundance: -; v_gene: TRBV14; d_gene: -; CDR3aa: CASSQDLGTGYTF; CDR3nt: TGTGCCAGCAGCCAAGACCTCGGTACGGGCTACACCTTC
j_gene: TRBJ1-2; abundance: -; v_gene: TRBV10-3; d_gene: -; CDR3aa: CAIMREGNYGYTF; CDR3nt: TGTGCCATCATGAGGGAGGGTAACTATGGCTACACCTTC
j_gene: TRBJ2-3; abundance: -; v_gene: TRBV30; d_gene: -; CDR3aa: CAWNFGVTSHTDTQYF; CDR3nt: TGTGCCTGGAATTTCGGCGTAACCTCCCACACAGATACGCAGTATTTT
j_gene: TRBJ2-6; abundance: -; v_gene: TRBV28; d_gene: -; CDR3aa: CASSAPGTALEANVLTF; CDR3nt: TGTGCCAGCAGTGCCCCCGGGACGGCTTTAGAAGCCAACGTCCTGACTTTC
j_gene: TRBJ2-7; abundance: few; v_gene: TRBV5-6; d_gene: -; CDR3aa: CASSYRFSYEQYF; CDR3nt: TGTGCCAGCAGCTACAGGTTCTCCTACGAGCAGTACTTC
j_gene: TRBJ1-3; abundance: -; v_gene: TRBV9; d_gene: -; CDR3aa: CASSVEGSGNTIYF; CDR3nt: TGTGCCAGCAGCGTCGAGGGTTCAGGAAACACCATATATTTT
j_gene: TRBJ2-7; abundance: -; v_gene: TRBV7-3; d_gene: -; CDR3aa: CASWFPSRRSDEQYF; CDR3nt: TGTGCCAGCTGGTTCCCTTCACGACGATCTGACGAGCAGTACTTC
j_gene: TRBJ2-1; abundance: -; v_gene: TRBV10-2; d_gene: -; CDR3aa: CASSESVWRSSYNEQFF; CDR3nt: TGCGCCAGCAGTGAGTCGGTGTGGCGGAGCTCCTACAATGAGCAGTTCTTC
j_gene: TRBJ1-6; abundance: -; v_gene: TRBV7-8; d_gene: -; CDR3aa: CASSLGSSPLHF; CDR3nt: TGTGCCAGCAGCTTAGGATCATCACCCCTCCACTTT
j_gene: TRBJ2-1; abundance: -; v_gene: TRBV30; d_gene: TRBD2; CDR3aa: CAWRSFAGGNNEQFF; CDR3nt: TGTGCCTGGAGATCCTTTGCGGGGGGCAACAATGAGCAGTTCTTC
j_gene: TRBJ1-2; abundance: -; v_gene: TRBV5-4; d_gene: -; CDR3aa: CASSLGGSEGYTF; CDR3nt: TGTGCCAGCAGCTTGGGGGGATCGGAAGGCTACACCTTC
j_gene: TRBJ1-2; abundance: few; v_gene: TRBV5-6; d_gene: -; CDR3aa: CASSLTVGGYTF; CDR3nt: TGTGCCAGCAGCCTGACGGTTGGCGGCTACACCTTC
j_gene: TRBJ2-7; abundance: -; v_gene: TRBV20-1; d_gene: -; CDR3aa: CSVGRRREQYF; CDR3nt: TGCAGTGTGGGGCGTCGACGAGAGCAGTACTTC
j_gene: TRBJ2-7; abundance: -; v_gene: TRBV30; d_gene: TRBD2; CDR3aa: CAWTVAGAHEQYF; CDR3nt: TGTGCCTGGACCGTAGCGGGGGCCCACGAGCAGTACTTC
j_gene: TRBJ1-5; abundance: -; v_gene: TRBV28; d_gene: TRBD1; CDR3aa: CASSWGQSNQPQHF; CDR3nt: TGTGCCAGCAGTTGGGGACAGAGCAATCAGCCCCAGCATTTT
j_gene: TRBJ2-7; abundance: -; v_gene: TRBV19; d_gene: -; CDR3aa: CASSPRYSSYEQYF; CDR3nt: TGTGCCAGTAGCCCACGATACTCCTCCTACGAGCAGTACTTC
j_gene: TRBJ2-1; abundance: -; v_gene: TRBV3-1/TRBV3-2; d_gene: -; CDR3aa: CASSHLVNEQFF; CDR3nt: TGTGCCAGCAGCCACTTGGTGAATGAGCAGTTCTTC
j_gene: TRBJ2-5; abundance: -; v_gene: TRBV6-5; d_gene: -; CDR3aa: CASRGGEETQYF; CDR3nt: TGTGCCAGCAGGGGCGGGGAAGAGACCCAGTACTTC
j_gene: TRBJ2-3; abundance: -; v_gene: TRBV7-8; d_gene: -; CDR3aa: CASSIGTTDTQYF; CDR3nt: TGTGCCAGCAGCATTGGGACCACAGATACGCAGTATTTT
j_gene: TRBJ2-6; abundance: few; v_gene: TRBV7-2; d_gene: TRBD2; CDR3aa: CASSLIAGAGANVLTF; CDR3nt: TGTGCCAGCAGCTTAATAGCGGGGGCTGGGGCCAACGTCCTGACTTTC
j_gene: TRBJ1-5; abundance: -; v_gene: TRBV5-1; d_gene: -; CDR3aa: CASLRPVQPQHF; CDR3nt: TGCGCCAGCCTGCGCCCGGTTCAGCCCCAGCATTTT
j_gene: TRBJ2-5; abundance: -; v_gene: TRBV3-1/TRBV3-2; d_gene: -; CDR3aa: CASSQGFGPQETQYF; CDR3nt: TGTGCCAGCAGCCAAGGGTTCGGGCCTCAAGAGACCCAGTACTTC
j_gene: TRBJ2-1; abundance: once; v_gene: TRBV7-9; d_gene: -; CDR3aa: CASSLVGASSYNEQFF; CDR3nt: TGTGCCAGCAGCTTAGTAGGGGCGAGCTCCTACAATGAGCAGTTCTTC
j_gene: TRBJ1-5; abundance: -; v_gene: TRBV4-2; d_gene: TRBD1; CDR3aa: CASSLEGAGADQPQHF; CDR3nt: TGTGCCAGCAGCCTGGAGGGGGCAGGAGCGGATCAGCCCCAGCATTTT
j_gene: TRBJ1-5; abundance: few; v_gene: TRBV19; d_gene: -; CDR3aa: CASSIPGPQHF; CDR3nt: TGTGCCAGTAGTATCCCGGGGCCCCAGCATTTT
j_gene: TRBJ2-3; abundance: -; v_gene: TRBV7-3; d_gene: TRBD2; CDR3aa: CASSLQAGDTDTQYF; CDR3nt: TGTGCCAGCAGCTTACAAGCGGGGGATACAGATACGCAGTATTTT
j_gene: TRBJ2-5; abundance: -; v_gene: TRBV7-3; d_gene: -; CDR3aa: CAPGETQYF; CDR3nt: TGTGCCCCGGGGGAGACCCAGTACTTC
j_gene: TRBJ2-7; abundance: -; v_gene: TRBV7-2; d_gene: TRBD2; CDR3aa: CASSLALGGGSYEQYF; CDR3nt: TGTGCCAGCAGCTTAGCGCTTGGGGGGGGCTCCTACGAGCAGTACTTC
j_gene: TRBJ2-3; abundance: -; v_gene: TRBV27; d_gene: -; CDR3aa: CASVGWDTQYF; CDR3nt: TGTGCCAGCGTGGGGTGGGATACGCAGTATTTT